The rows below give T cell receptor beta chains drawn from one sample of a study of T cell responses to AZD1222 COVID-19 vaccine. Generated by immunoSEQ multiplex PCR, the TCRdb table keeps only in-frame clones and is missing some. The repertoire holds about 180,000 clones, with 90% as singletons. Sample: peripheral blood, taken on day 0 of AZD1222 vaccination. These receptors all stem from an adult in good health. The CDR3 runs from the conserved cysteine through the conserved F or W. The order of the fields is V gene, clone size, J gene, D gene, CDR3 DNA, CDR3 protein. The D gene is left open where the match is weak. Rows give clone size only sometimes, using once, few, many, or a class for an expanded clone.

>TRBV12-3/TRBV12-4|NA|TRBJ1-2|NA
TGTGCCAGCAGTGACGGACGCCTACCCTACACCTTC
CASSDGRLPYTF
>TRBV25-1|NA|TRBJ2-2|NA
TGTGCCAGCCGCCCGGGTGCCGGGGAGCTGTTTTTT
CASRPGAGELFF
>TRBV4-3|NA|TRBJ1-5|NA
TGCGCCAGCAGCCAGGATACTAGCAATCAGCCCCAGCATTTT
CASSQDTSNQPQHF
>TRBV9|NA|TRBJ2-1|NA
TGTGCCAGCAGCGTAGCACAGGGACTTAATGAGCAGTTCTTC
CASSVAQGLNEQFF
>TRBV4-3|NA|TRBJ2-7|NA
TGCGCCAGCAGCCAAGCGGTAAAGAGGTTCTCAAATTGCTACGAGCAGTACTTC
CASSQAVKRFSNCYEQYF
>TRBV7-2|NA|TRBJ1-1|NA
TGTGCCAGCAGCTTAAGGCGGGTGAACACTGAAGCTTTCTTT
CASSLRRVNTEAFF
>TRBV20-1|NA|TRBJ2-3|NA
TGCAGTGCTAGGAGGGGGGATACGCAGTATTTT
CSARRGDTQYF
>TRBV7-3|NA|TRBJ2-7|NA
TGTGCCAGCAGCTTAAAAGGCGGGCCCTACTACGAGCAGTACTTC
CASSLKGGPYYEQYF
>TRBV18|NA|TRBJ1-2|TRBD1
TGTGCCAGCTCACCTGGGACAGGGAAGGTTGGCTACACCTTC
CASSPGTGKVGYTF
>TRBV19|NA|TRBJ2-3|NA
TGTGCCAGTAGTCCCCGGGGTAGCAGCACAGATACGCAGTATTTT
CASSPRGSSTDTQYF
>TRBV18|NA|TRBJ1-2|NA
TGTGCCAGCTCACCATTGGGTAAGAGGGGCTATGGCTACACCTTC
CASSPLGKRGYGYTF
>TRBV24-1|NA|TRBJ1-1|NA
TGTGCCACCAGTGATTGGCGGGGAAGGGAGTATCCTGAAGCTTTCTTT
CATSDWRGREYPEAFF
>TRBV4-2|NA|TRBJ2-2|NA
TGTGCCAGCAGTCCTAGAGCGGTGGGCGGGACCGGGGAGCTGTTTTTT
CASSPRAVGGTGELFF
>TRBV29-1|NA|TRBJ1-2|NA
TGCAGCGTTGAACTGGGATCGGCTGGCTACACCTTC
CSVELGSAGYTF
>TRBV6-5|NA|TRBJ2-7|NA
TGTGCCAGCAGACCTATTGTGTTAGACGAGCAGTACTTC
CASRPIVLDEQYF
>TRBV24-1|NA|TRBJ2-3|NA
TGTGCCACCAGTGATTTGGGGCCGACGCAGTATTTT
CATSDLGPTQYF
>TRBV6-5|NA|TRBJ1-6|TRBD1
TGTGCCAGCAGTTTCGACAGGGTATCACCCCTCCACTTT
CASSFDRVSPLHF
>TRBV5-6|NA|TRBJ1-5|NA
TGTGCCAGCAGCCGCCAAGCGAGCAATCAGCCCCAGCATTTT
CASSRQASNQPQHF
>TRBV18|NA|TRBJ2-2|TRBD2
TGTGCCAGCTCACCAGCGGGGGGTCCCGGGGAGCTGTTTTTT
CASSPAGGPGELFF
>TRBV7-6|NA|TRBJ1-3|NA
TGTGCCAGCAGCTCCCACAAGCGAGGGGCCGCTCGAAACACCATATATTTT
CASSSHKRGAARNTIYF
>TRBV3-1/TRBV3-2|NA|TRBJ2-3|NA
TGTGCCAGCAGCCAAGATCGGGAAGCTTTAATTACAGATACGCGGTATTTT
CASSQDREALITDTRYF
>TRBV12-3/TRBV12-4|NA|TRBJ2-5|NA
TGTGCCAGCGGTAGGGGGAACCAAGAGACCCAGTACTTC
CASGRGNQETQYF
>TRBV12-5|NA|TRBJ1-1|NA
TGTGCTAGTGGTTTGGGTAGCGGGGGTGAAGCTTTCTTT
CASGLGSGGEAFF
>TRBV20-1|NA|TRBJ1-1|NA
TGCAGTGCCAGTAAACAGATGAACACTGAAGCTTTCTTT
CSASKQMNTEAFF
>TRBV2|NA|TRBJ1-1|NA
TGTGCCAGCAGTGAGGAGGGAGCCCGCTTTTCCTTTGAAGCTTTCTTT
CASSEEGARFSFEAFF
>TRBV4-2|NA|TRBJ1-2|NA
TGTGCCAGCAGCCAAGATCGGGGCAGCAACTATGGCTACACCTTC
CASSQDRGSNYGYTF
>TRBV12-3/TRBV12-4|NA|TRBJ2-2|NA
TGTGCCAGCAGGCGAGAGGGCGGGGAGCTGTTTTTT
CASRREGGELFF
>TRBV7-3|NA|TRBJ2-2|NA
TGTGCCAGCAGCCCAGGGAAACCGGGGACCGGGGAGCTGTTTTTT
CASSPGKPGTGELFF
>TRBV7-8|NA|TRBJ2-7|NA
TGTGCCAGCAGCTTAGGGCTCGGACTCGGGGGTTTCTACGAGCAGTACTTC
CASSLGLGLGGFYEQYF
>TRBV9|few|TRBJ2-7|NA
TGTGCCAGCAGCGTAGGGGGCTCCTACGAGCAGTACTTC
CASSVGGSYEQYF
>TRBV6-5|NA|TRBJ2-3|NA
TGTGCCAGCAGTCCCGGGGCGAGACACACAGATACGCAGTATTTT
CASSPGARHTDTQYF
>TRBV2|NA|TRBJ2-5|NA
TGTGCCAGCAGGGACCAGGGGAGCCAAGAGACCCAGTACTTC
CASRDQGSQETQYF
>TRBV6-5|NA|TRBJ2-2|NA
TGTGCCAGCAGCGGCATCCAGGGTACCGGGGAGCTGTTTTTT
CASSGIQGTGELFF
>TRBV29-1|NA|TRBJ1-4|TRBD1
TGCAGCGTTCGGACAGGGGGTTTTGAAAAACTGTTTTTT
CSVRTGGFEKLFF
>TRBV18|NA|TRBJ1-5|TRBD1
TGTGCCAGCTCACAAGGACAGGCTAGCAATCAGCCCCAGCATTTT
CASSQGQASNQPQHF
>TRBV7-2|once|TRBJ1-2|TRBD1
TGTGCCAGCAGCCCCGAAACGGACAGGGGGCGGTTCACCTTC
CASSPETDRGRFTF
>TRBV7-8|NA|TRBJ1-1|TRBD1
TGTGCCAGCAGCTACTCAGGGGGAGGCTACACTGAAGCTTTCTTT
CASSYSGGGYTEAFF
>TRBV9|NA|TRBJ2-1|NA
TGTGCCAGCAGCGTAGGTTCCATGGGGAGTGAGCAGTTCTTC
CASSVGSMGSEQFF
>TRBV7-2|NA|TRBJ2-7|NA
TGTGCCAGCAGCCAGGCTTCCAGGGGAGACGAGCAGTACTTC
CASSQASRGDEQYF
>TRBV27|NA|TRBJ1-2|TRBD1
TGTGCCAGCAGCCCGGCCGGGACAGGGGGCGACGTAAATGGCTACACCTTC
CASSPAGTGGDVNGYTF
>TRBV28|once|TRBJ2-7|NA
TGTGCCAGCACCCTCGGGTCCGAGCAGTACTTC
CASTLGSEQYF
>TRBV5-4|NA|TRBJ2-1|NA
TGTGCCAGCAGGTTGGACACTTACAATGAGCAGTTCTTC
CASRLDTYNEQFF
>TRBV7-9|once|TRBJ2-7|NA
TGTGCCAGCAGCTTTGAAAGGGCGGCGAACGAGCAGTACTTC
CASSFERAANEQYF
>TRBV7-2|NA|TRBJ2-3|NA
TGTGCCAGCAGCTTAGCGGGGTGGGGGCCCACAGATACGCAGTATTTT
CASSLAGWGPTDTQYF
>TRBV6-5|NA|TRBJ1-1|NA
TGTGCCAGCAGTTACACAGCAGGAACGAACACTGAAGCTTTCTTT
CASSYTAGTNTEAFF
>TRBV29-1|once|TRBJ1-2|NA
TGCAGCGTTGGATCTCCCTACGGCTACACCTTC
CSVGSPYGYTF
>TRBV6-1|NA|TRBJ2-1|NA
TGTGCCAGCAGTGAAGGGCCAGGGAATGAGCAGTTCTTC
CASSEGPGNEQFF
>TRBV19|NA|TRBJ1-3|TRBD1
TGTGCCAGTACCTGGGACAGGGGCTCTGGAAACACCATATATTTT
CASTWDRGSGNTIYF
>TRBV4-1|NA|TRBJ2-7|NA
TGCGCCAGCAGCCAAGACCCGACCCTCCGCGAGCAGTACTTC
CASSQDPTLREQYF